Sequencing of this TCR beta chain was carried out in a study of T-cell reconstitution after alpha-beta-depleted transplantation in children (dated by TCRdb to the mid-2010s). Broadly, across the study: Using TCR repertoire profiling, the study followed T-cell immune reconstitution in a quantitative way in children after TCRalphabeta/CD19-depleted allogeneic hematopoietic cell transplantation. On the study overall, not on this receptor specifically: The high TCRbeta diversity at day 60 in some patients was ascribed to recipient T cells and intrathymic progenitors that had survived conditioning. The apparently early alphabetaT-cell count recovery about two months after transplant was reportedly dependent on only several hundred rapidly expanded clones derived from non-depleted graft cells. Over subsequent months, a decline in hyperexpanded clone frequencies was noted, and after one year, T-cell counts and TCRbeta diversity were mostly ascribed to newly produced T cells.

The library was built by means of PCR. Data came from an Illumina HiSeq 2500. Molecular barcoding was employed in the preparation of TCR libraries, with unique molecular identifiers being used to normalize TCRbeta repertoire quantification. TCRdb itself trimmed the public reads at Q25 with fastp, ran MiXCR and retained productive beta chains. Identical CDR3 proteins give one entry, which carries the most common genes and DNA. This sample holds approximately 500,000 distinct CDR3 sequences; roughly a tenth were observed only once. Clones ranked in the top ten supply around 2% of the sample. This clonotype was recorded many times. It lacks a known antigen. One base away there is no much larger clone; base qualities are not given. This specimen's treatment or condition label, per the study, means: allogeneic hematopoietic cell transplantation with graft depleted of TCRalphabeta T cells and CD19 B cells. The transplant recipients were children given TCRalphabeta/CD19-depleted allogeneic hematopoietic cell grafts.

V loses 5 bases, J loses 4 bases, and the germline ends lie 11 bases apart. Inclusive of the bounding cysteine and phenylalanine, the CDR3 is 13 residues long. Only the CDR3 portion is preserved as DNA: 39 bases, with reading frame beginning at the first base. Per the germline V gene, SGHTA is the CDR1 and FQGNSA is the CDR2. This TCR derives from a child aged 2-9 years with inherited bone marrow failure, due to receive a stem cell transplant. The chain couples TRBV7-2 to TRBJ2-5; the D gene cannot be resolved reliably. The sequenced sample was PBMCs, obtained before TCRalphabeta/CD19-depleted stem cell transplant. The DNA reads as follows: TGTGCCAGCAGCAGCCGGCTTCTAGAGACCCAGTACTTC. It codes for CASSSRLLETQYF.